A selection of T cell receptor beta chains follows, all from one sample in a study of breast tumors, draining lymph nodes, adjacent tissues. TCRdb analysed the multiplex PCR reads with MiXCR anew, one entry per CDR3 protein. This table holds about 180,000 distinct CDR3 sequences, 30% to 35% found once. Sequenced sample: axillary lymph node tissue. These receptors originate from a female donor with breast cancer. Some clones in this sample may be carry-over from other donors' samples. The CDR3 runs from the conserved cysteine through the conserved F or W. The D gene is left open where the match is weak. Clone size, where shown, is once, few, many, or a class for clones that have expanded.

D gene: -; V gene: TRBV11-3; J gene: TRBJ1-3; clone size: many; CDR3 DNA: TGTGCCAGCAGCTTGCTAGGAGCTGGAAACACCATATATTTT; CDR3 protein: CASSLLGAGNTIYF
D gene: -; V gene: TRBV11-3; J gene: TRBJ2-5; clone size: many; CDR3 DNA: TGTGCCAGCCAAACTTTGGATGGGGCAGAGACCCAGTACTTC; CDR3 protein: CASQTLDGAETQYF
D gene: -; V gene: TRBV3-1; J gene: TRBJ1-1; clone size: once; CDR3 DNA: TGTGCCAGCAGCCGACGTCCAGGGGCGCAGAACACTGAAGCTTTCTTT; CDR3 protein: CASSRRPGAQNTEAFF
D gene: TRBD1; V gene: TRBV18; J gene: TRBJ1-5; clone size: many; CDR3 DNA: TGTGCCAGCAGCCCGGGACAGCTAAGCAATCAGCCCCAGCATTTT; CDR3 protein: CASSPGQLSNQPQHF
D gene: -; V gene: TRBV2; J gene: TRBJ2-1; clone size: many; CDR3 DNA: TGTGCCAGCAGTTCTACAAATGAGCAGTTCTTC; CDR3 protein: CASSSTNEQFF
D gene: -; V gene: TRBV20-1; J gene: TRBJ2-1; clone size: many; CDR3 DNA: TGCAGTGCTAGACGGCAGCCCAACAATGAGCAGTTCTTC; CDR3 protein: CSARRQPNNEQFF
D gene: TRBD1; V gene: TRBV7-2; J gene: TRBJ1-1; clone size: -; CDR3 DNA: TGTGCCAGCAGGCCGACAGGGGGCTGGAGTACTGAAGCTTTCTTT; CDR3 protein: CASRPTGGWSTEAFF
D gene: TRBD1; V gene: TRBV19; J gene: TRBJ1-5; clone size: many; CDR3 DNA: TGTGCCAGTAGTACTGGGGACAGGGTACATCAGCCCCAGCATTTT; CDR3 protein: CASSTGDRVHQPQHF
D gene: -; V gene: TRBV20-1; J gene: TRBJ1-4; clone size: many; CDR3 DNA: TGCAGTGCTGGAGAGGACAGTAGTGAAAAACTGTTTTTT; CDR3 protein: CSAGEDSSEKLFF
D gene: TRBD1; V gene: TRBV9; J gene: TRBJ1-6; clone size: -; CDR3 DNA: TGTGCCAGCAGCGTAGGGACAGGCAATAATTCACCCCTCCACTTT; CDR3 protein: CASSVGTGNNSPLHF
D gene: TRBD1; V gene: TRBV12-3/TRBV12-4; J gene: TRBJ2-7; clone size: -; CDR3 DNA: TGTGCCAGCAGCTCCCGGGACAGGGGTTACTACGAGCAGTACTTC; CDR3 protein: CASSSRDRGYYEQYF
D gene: -; V gene: TRBV6-1; J gene: TRBJ2-7; clone size: -; CDR3 DNA: TGTGCCAGCAGTGGAGCTTCCCGGGGCGCGGGCTACGAGCAGTACTTC; CDR3 protein: CASSGASRGAGYEQYF
D gene: TRBD1; V gene: TRBV3-1; J gene: TRBJ1-5; clone size: few; CDR3 DNA: TGTGCCAGCAGCCAAGTTCGACGCCGGGACAGGCAAGATAATAGCAATCAGCCCCAGCATTTT; CDR3 protein: CASSQVRRRDRQDNSNQPQHF
D gene: TRBD1; V gene: TRBV9; J gene: TRBJ1-5; clone size: many; CDR3 DNA: TGTGCCAGCACCTCGACAGGGTATCAGCCCCAGCATTTT; CDR3 protein: CASTSTGYQPQHF
D gene: -; V gene: TRBV4-1; J gene: TRBJ2-1; clone size: -; CDR3 DNA: TGCGCCAGCAGCCAGAAGGGGGGGGGGGCCCTTGAGCAGTTCTTC; CDR3 protein: CASSQKGGGALEQFF
D gene: TRBD1; V gene: TRBV6-4; J gene: TRBJ1-4; clone size: many; CDR3 DNA: TGTGCCAGCACCCGGACAGGGGGTTGCGAAAAACTGTTTTTT; CDR3 protein: CASTRTGGCEKLFF
D gene: -; V gene: TRBV5-1; J gene: TRBJ2-5; clone size: many; CDR3 DNA: TGCGCCAGCAGCGTAACAGGTGTGCGGGAGACCCAGTACTTC; CDR3 protein: CASSVTGVRETQYF
D gene: -; V gene: TRBV5-5; J gene: TRBJ1-2; clone size: -; CDR3 DNA: TGTGCCAGCAGCTTGGGCCTGGGAGGCTACACCTTC; CDR3 protein: CASSLGLGGYTF
D gene: TRBD1; V gene: TRBV7-9; J gene: TRBJ2-2; clone size: -; CDR3 DNA: TGTGCCAGCAGCTCCTCCGGGACAGGGAATCTGTTTTTT; CDR3 protein: CASSSSGTGNLFF
D gene: TRBD2; V gene: TRBV12-3/TRBV12-4; J gene: TRBJ2-3; clone size: -; CDR3 DNA: TGTGCCAGCAGTTTCGGGGCTAGCGGGGGGCCCACAGATACGCAGTATTTT; CDR3 protein: CASSFGASGGPTDTQYF
D gene: -; V gene: TRBV6-1; J gene: TRBJ1-2; clone size: -; CDR3 DNA: TGTGCCACTTCGCCCACGAGGGGCGGCTACACCTTC; CDR3 protein: CATSPTRGGYTF
D gene: -; V gene: TRBV20-1; J gene: TRBJ2-7; clone size: many; CDR3 DNA: TGCAGTGCTAGTCCCCTGGATCTCTACGAGCAGTACTTC; CDR3 protein: CSASPLDLYEQYF
D gene: -; V gene: TRBV6-1; J gene: TRBJ1-6; clone size: many; CDR3 DNA: TGTGCCAGCAAACAAGGGGAAGGCTCCTATAATTCACCCCTCCACTTT; CDR3 protein: CASKQGEGSYNSPLHF
D gene: -; V gene: TRBV6-2/TRBV6-3; J gene: TRBJ2-3; clone size: few; CDR3 DNA: TGTGCCAGCAGTTACACCCATTTCGCGGATACGCAGTATTTT; CDR3 protein: CASSYTHFADTQYF
D gene: -; V gene: TRBV2; J gene: TRBJ1-2; clone size: many; CDR3 DNA: TGTGCCAGCAGTGAAGAGCCGGATTATGGCTACACCTTC; CDR3 protein: CASSEEPDYGYTF
D gene: -; V gene: TRBV7-9; J gene: TRBJ1-1; clone size: -; CDR3 DNA: TGTGCCAGCAGCTTAGGGGGGGGGACGGACACTGAAGCTTTCTTT; CDR3 protein: CASSLGGGTDTEAFF
D gene: -; V gene: TRBV6-2/TRBV6-3; J gene: TRBJ2-7; clone size: -; CDR3 DNA: TGTGCCAGCAGTACCTGGGACTCCAGCTCCTACGAGCGGTACTTC; CDR3 protein: CASSTWDSSSYERYF
D gene: -; V gene: TRBV7-3; J gene: TRBJ2-3; clone size: many; CDR3 DNA: TGTGCCAGCAGCAGAACCGGGGATACGCAGTATTTT; CDR3 protein: CASSRTGDTQYF
D gene: -; V gene: TRBV20-1; J gene: TRBJ2-1; clone size: -; CDR3 DNA: TGCAGTGCCCACAGAGCTCGGCGGGCGATCTATGAGCAGTTCTTC; CDR3 protein: CSAHRARRAIYEQFF
D gene: -; V gene: TRBV19; J gene: TRBJ2-7; clone size: many; CDR3 DNA: TGTGCCAGTAGTATAGTCCTGCGAGACTCGGGGAAAATTTTC; CDR3 protein: CASSIVLRDSGKIF
D gene: TRBD2; V gene: TRBV7-9; J gene: TRBJ2-5; clone size: -; CDR3 DNA: TGTGCCAGCAGCTTAGCCGGGAGGGTAGAGACCCAGTACTTC; CDR3 protein: CASSLAGRVETQYF
D gene: -; V gene: TRBV5-6; J gene: TRBJ2-7; clone size: many; CDR3 DNA: TGTGCCAGTTGGGGAGGGGGAAGTAGCGAGCAGTACTTC; CDR3 protein: CASWGGGSSEQYF
D gene: TRBD2; V gene: TRBV6-5; J gene: TRBJ2-1; clone size: -; CDR3 DNA: TGTGCCAGCAGTTACGGACTAGCGGAACCTGAGCAGTTCTTC; CDR3 protein: CASSYGLAEPEQFF
D gene: -; V gene: TRBV20-1; J gene: TRBJ1-5; clone size: once; CDR3 DNA: TGCAGTGCTAGAGACAACCAGGGACATACTCTATTTAGCAATCAGCCCCAGCATTTT; CDR3 protein: CSARDNQGHTLFSNQPQHF
D gene: -; V gene: TRBV14; J gene: TRBJ2-2; clone size: many; CDR3 DNA: TGTGCCAGCAGCCAAGATTGGAGGGGCACCGGGGAGCTGTTTTTT; CDR3 protein: CASSQDWRGTGELFF
D gene: -; V gene: TRBV3-1; J gene: TRBJ1-5; clone size: many; CDR3 DNA: TGTGCCAGCAGCCAAAAGGGTGGCCAGCCCCAGCATTTT; CDR3 protein: CASSQKGGQPQHF
D gene: -; V gene: TRBV20-1; J gene: TRBJ2-7; clone size: many; CDR3 DNA: TGCAGTGCCGATAACCAGGGTTACGAGCAGTACTTC; CDR3 protein: CSADNQGYEQYF
D gene: -; V gene: TRBV6-6; J gene: TRBJ2-5; clone size: many; CDR3 DNA: TGTGCCAGCAGTTCCACCCTCAGGGGGGAAGAGACCCAGTACTTC; CDR3 protein: CASSSTLRGEETQYF
D gene: -; V gene: TRBV18; J gene: TRBJ2-7; clone size: -; CDR3 DNA: TGTGCCAGCAGCTTCTTGGGGCCCTACGAGCAGTACTTC; CDR3 protein: CASSFLGPYEQYF
D gene: TRBD2; V gene: TRBV5-5; J gene: TRBJ2-7; clone size: many; CDR3 DNA: TGTGCCAGCAGCCGGCCGGGACTACGAGACGACTCCTACGAGCAGTACTTC; CDR3 protein: CASSRPGLRDDSYEQYF
D gene: TRBD2; V gene: TRBV29-1; J gene: TRBJ2-1; clone size: -; CDR3 DNA: TGCAGCGTCGCGGGACTAGCGGGGGGACAATACAATGAGCAGTTCTTC; CDR3 protein: CSVAGLAGGQYNEQFF
D gene: -; V gene: TRBV12-3/TRBV12-4; J gene: TRBJ2-3; clone size: -; CDR3 DNA: TGTGCCAGCAAAGTCTCGGATTGGGGCTCTTCGCAGTATTTT; CDR3 protein: CASKVSDWGSSQYF
D gene: -; V gene: TRBV7-8; J gene: TRBJ1-2; clone size: many; CDR3 DNA: TGTGCCAGCAGCTTAGCTCAGGGTCCTTCTAACTATGGCTACACCTTC; CDR3 protein: CASSLAQGPSNYGYTF
D gene: -; V gene: TRBV25-1; J gene: TRBJ1-2; clone size: many; CDR3 DNA: TGTGCCAGCTCGCGGGACTGGGGCTACACCTTC; CDR3 protein: CASSRDWGYTF
D gene: TRBD2; V gene: TRBV20-1; J gene: TRBJ2-2; clone size: many; CDR3 DNA: TGCAGTGCTAGAGATGGGACTAGCGGCACGAACACCGGGGAGCTGTTTTTT; CDR3 protein: CSARDGTSGTNTGELFF
D gene: -; V gene: TRBV12-3/TRBV12-4; J gene: TRBJ2-3; clone size: -; CDR3 DNA: TGTGCCAGCACCGACCCAGCGGGGCAGTATTTT; CDR3 protein: CASTDPAGQYF
D gene: -; V gene: TRBV28; J gene: TRBJ2-7; clone size: few; CDR3 DNA: TGTGCCAGCAGCGTTTTGAATCGGGACGAGCAGTACTTC; CDR3 protein: CASSVLNRDEQYF
D gene: -; V gene: TRBV18; J gene: TRBJ1-2; clone size: many; CDR3 DNA: TGTGCCAGCGGCGAAGGTGGTTATGGCTACACCTTC; CDR3 protein: CASGEGGYGYTF
D gene: TRBD1; V gene: TRBV11-2; J gene: TRBJ1-6; clone size: once; CDR3 DNA: TGTGCCAGCAGCTCCTGGACAGGATCACCCCTCCACTTT; CDR3 protein: CASSSWTGSPLHF
D gene: TRBD1; V gene: TRBV4-2; J gene: TRBJ1-1; clone size: -; CDR3 DNA: TGTGCCAGCAGCCAGTCCGACAGGGGGACTGAAGCTTTCTTT; CDR3 protein: CASSQSDRGTEAFF
D gene: -; V gene: TRBV6-2/TRBV6-3; J gene: TRBJ2-1; clone size: -; CDR3 DNA: TGTGCCAGCAGTTACGATCCCCCGTGGGAGCAGTTCTTC; CDR3 protein: CASSYDPPWEQFF
D gene: TRBD2; V gene: TRBV7-3; J gene: TRBJ2-3; clone size: many; CDR3 DNA: TGTGCCAGCAGCCCAAGACTAGCGGGGGCCAGCACAGATACGCAGTATTTT; CDR3 protein: CASSPRLAGASTDTQYF
D gene: -; V gene: TRBV20-1; J gene: TRBJ2-4; clone size: -; CDR3 DNA: TGCAGTGCTAGCTGGCAGGCCTCAAACATTCAGTACTTC; CDR3 protein: CSASWQASNIQYF
D gene: -; V gene: TRBV20-1; J gene: TRBJ1-5; clone size: many; CDR3 DNA: TGCAGTGCTAGAGATGGCCGTAAAGGGCGCAATCAGCCCCAGCATTTT; CDR3 protein: CSARDGRKGRNQPQHF
D gene: -; V gene: TRBV10-3; J gene: TRBJ1-5; clone size: many; CDR3 DNA: TGTGCCATCAGTGAGCCCCTTTTAAACCAGCCCCAGCATTTT; CDR3 protein: CAISEPLLNQPQHF